This TCR beta chain stems from a study of blood T cell repertoires in COVID-19. Overall study: The origin of the acute and convalescent COVID-19 samples was the United States, Italy and Spain. T cells, B-cell-depleted T cells, or PBMCs supplied cDNA or gDNA.

How the authors handled the data: Amplifying reference gene primers gave estimates of nucleated cell counts. TCRdb's copy holds only in-frame clones and misses some; the assay was immunoSEQ multiplex PCR. The DNA was the basis for D and trimming; V, J and clone size are from that table. The sample includes fewer than 90,000 clones, more than 90% of them seen just once. Germline V gene lookup returns CDR1 SGHRS and CDR2 YFSETQ. The length of the CDR3 is 13 residues. V was clipped by 0 bases and J by 8 bases, with 8 bases between them. This clone has only one observation. The sample carries other DNA sequences with the same CDR3.

The source is a human donor with active COVID-19. The donor label of this sample is uncertain. V gene TRBV5-1 combines with J gene TRBJ1-4, with D possibly being TRBD1 (5 bases). The specimen was peripheral blood. CDR3 residues: CASSLGRGEKLFF. CDR3 coding DNA: TGCGCCAGCAGCTTGGGGCGGGGGGAAAAACTGTTTTTT.